These 10 T cell receptor beta chains originate from one sample sequenced in a study of T cell responses to AZD1222 COVID-19 vaccine. TCRdb's table, derived via immunoSEQ multiplex PCR, lists solely in-frame clones and lacks some. The table has approximately 150,000 clones, about nine tenths seen once. Source: peripheral blood, taken 28 days after the second AZD1222 dose. These receptors were obtained from an adult who received the AZD1222 COVID-19 vaccine.

The V gene is TRBV7-3, the J gene TRBJ2-3; D not resolved. V was shortened by 3 bases and J by 0 bases, with 7 bases between the two germline ends. The CDR3 has 14 amino acids. CDR1 SGHTA and CDR2 FQGTGA come from the germline V gene. CDR3 DNA: TGTGCCAGCAGCTTGGGCCTTAGCACAGATACGCAGTATTTT. Its protein product is CASSLGLSTDTQYF.

The chain is built from TRBV5-1 and TRBJ2-7; D ambiguous. CDR3 length equals 15 residues. V lost 0 bases to trimming and J lost 2 bases, with 12 bases between them. Germline CDR1 is SGHRS and CDR2 is YFSETQ. The CDR3: CASSLAGRPAYEQYF. DNA of the CDR3: TGCGCCAGCAGCTTGGCCGGGCGGCCCGCCTACGAGCAGTACTTC. The full variable domain, its missing parts supplied by reference TRBV5-1 and TRBJ2-7, is KAGVTQTPRYLIKTRGQQVTLSCSPISGHRSVSWYQQTPGQGLQFLFEYFSETQRNKGNFPGRFSGRQFSNSRSEMNVSTLELGDSALYLCASSLAGRPAYEQYFGPGTRLTVT.

The rearrangement uses TRBV7-9 and TRBJ2-1, with TRBD2 matching over 15 bases. The V segment lost 5 bases and the J segment 10 bases; nucleotides outside the gene matches: 9. CDR1 SEHNR and CDR2 FQNEAQ come from the germline V gene (reference sequence). The CDR3 is made up of 16 amino acids. The CDR3 here is CASSPPGTSGRREQFF. CDR3 nucleotide sequence: TGTGCCAGCAGCCCCCCCGGGACTAGCGGGAGGAGGGAGCAGTTCTTC.

This chain joins TRBV27 and TRBJ2-7; 8 nucleotides line up with TRBD1. Unmatched junction bases numbered 5, after V lost 4 bases and J lost 0 bases. Germline V CDR1 and CDR2: MNHEY, SMNVEV (reference sequence). The CDR3 totals 15 residues. The CDR3 loop reads CASSWRTGSSYEQYF. CDR3 nucleotides: TGTGCCAGCAGTTGGAGGACAGGGAGCTCCTACGAGCAGTACTTC.

V and J are TRBV6-2 or TRBV6-3 and TRBJ1-2; D remains ambiguous. V shed 3 bases and J shed 3 bases, with 17 bases lying between them. The germline V gene encodes CDR1 MNHEY and CDR2 SVGEGT. CDR3 length equals 16 residues. CDR3 nucleotide sequence: TGTGCCAGCAGTTATCGTCCGTCGCAGGAAGACTATGGCTACACCTTC. This gives the protein CASSYRPSQEDYGYTF.

This chain joins TRBV7-3 and TRBJ1-1; no reliable D call. The germline V gene has CDR1 SGHTA and CDR2 FQGTGA. V was trimmed by 2 bases and J by 1 base, leaving 11 bases between them. The CDR3 is made up of 15 amino acids. The CDR3 DNA reads TGTGCCAGCAGCTTATCCCACGAAGCGAACACTGAAGCTTTCTTT. It is translated as CASSLSHEANTEAFF.

For this clone: The sample contains more than one DNA sequence encoding this CDR3. The chain couples TRBV9 to TRBJ2-7; no reliable D call. In germline, CDR1 is SGDLS, CDR2 YYNGEE. The CDR3 length is 13 residues. Trimming took 0 bases from V and 4 from J, leaving 8 bases between them. CDR3 region: CASSVEPGYEQYF. The DNA for the CDR3 is TGTGCCAGCAGCGTAGAACCCGGGTACGAGCAGTACTTC.

This clone was found once. The chain employs TRBV7-6 and TRBJ1-6; TRBD1 agrees at 7 bases. The CDR3 runs 16 residues. The V gene's germline CDR1 is SGHVS and CDR2 FNYEAQ. Trimming cost V 3 bases and J 10 bases; bases outside gene matches: 12. The CDR3 reads CASSFLYRDRGSPLHF. The CDR3 DNA is TGTGCCAGCAGCTTTTTATACCGGGACAGAGGGTCACCCCTCCACTTT.

The V gene is TRBV11-3, the J gene TRBJ2-7; the D gene is possibly TRBD1 (5 bases). Per germline, CDR1 SGHNT and CDR2 YENEEA. The CDR3 is 13 amino acids. V was clipped by 5 bases and J by 3 bases, with 11 bases between them. CDR3 nucleotides: TGTGCCAGCAGCCCAGGACAAGACTACGAGCAGTACTTC. This sequence encodes CASSPGQDYEQYF.

The chain recombines TRBV10-3 with TRBJ2-3; 8 bases align to TRBD1. Germline V lookup: CDR1 ENHRY, CDR2 SYGVKD. The CDR3 extends over 18 amino acids. The V segment lost 10 bases and the J segment 2 bases; nucleotides outside the gene matches: 20. This chain's CDR3 is CATQDRVLTIGHTDTQYF. In DNA form, the CDR3 reads TGTGCCACCCAGGACAGGGTATTGACCATCGGCCACACAGATACGCAGTATTTT.